The clone carrying this T cell receptor (beta chain) was recorded once. These data belong to a study of control samples from healthy donors and cancer patients. The CDR3 loop spans 12 amino acids. V was clipped by 8 bases and J by 4 bases, with 8 bases between them. Germline V gene lookup returns CDR1 MDHEN and CDR2 SYDVKM. The repertoire was sequenced with immunoSEQ multiplex PCR; TCRdb's copy has only in-frame clones and lacks some. The data show roughly 120,000 clones, approximately 91% seen once. The TCR originated in a man over 45 in good health. The chain uses TRBV28 and TRBJ2-2, with a possible D match to TRBD1 (6 bases). The sequencing input was blood. DNA of the CDR3: TGTGCCAGCCACAGGGCCACCGGGGAGCTGTTTTTT. Protein sequence: CASHRATGELFF.